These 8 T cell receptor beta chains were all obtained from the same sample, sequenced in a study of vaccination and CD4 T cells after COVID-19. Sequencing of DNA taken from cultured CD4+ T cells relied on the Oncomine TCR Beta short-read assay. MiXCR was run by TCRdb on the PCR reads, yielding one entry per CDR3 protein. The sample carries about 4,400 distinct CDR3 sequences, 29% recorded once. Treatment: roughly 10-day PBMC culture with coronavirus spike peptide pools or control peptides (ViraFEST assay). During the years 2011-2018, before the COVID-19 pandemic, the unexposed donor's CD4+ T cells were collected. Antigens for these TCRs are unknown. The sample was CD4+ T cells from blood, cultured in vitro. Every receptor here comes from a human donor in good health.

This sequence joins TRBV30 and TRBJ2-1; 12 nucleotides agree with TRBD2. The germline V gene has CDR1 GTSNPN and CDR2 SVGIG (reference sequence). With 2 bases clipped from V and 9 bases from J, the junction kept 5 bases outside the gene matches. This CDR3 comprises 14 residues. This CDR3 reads CAWSPGGLAGEQFF. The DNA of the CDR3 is TGTGCCTGGAGTCCTGGGGGACTAGCGGGTGAGCAGTTCTTC.

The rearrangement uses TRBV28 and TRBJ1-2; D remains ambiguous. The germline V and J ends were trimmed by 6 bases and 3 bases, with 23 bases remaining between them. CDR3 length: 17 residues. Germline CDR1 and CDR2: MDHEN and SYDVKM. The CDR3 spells CASSPPFGGLGDYGYTF. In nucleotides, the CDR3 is TGTGCCAGCAGCCCACCCTTTGGAGGGTTAGGCGACTATGGCTACACCTTC.

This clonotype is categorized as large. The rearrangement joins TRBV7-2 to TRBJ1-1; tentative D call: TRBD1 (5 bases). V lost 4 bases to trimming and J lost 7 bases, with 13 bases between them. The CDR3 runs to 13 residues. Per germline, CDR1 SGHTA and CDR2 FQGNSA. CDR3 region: CASSSQGEFEAFF. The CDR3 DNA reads TGTGCCAGCAGCTCCCAAGGGGAGTTTGAAGCTTTCTTT.

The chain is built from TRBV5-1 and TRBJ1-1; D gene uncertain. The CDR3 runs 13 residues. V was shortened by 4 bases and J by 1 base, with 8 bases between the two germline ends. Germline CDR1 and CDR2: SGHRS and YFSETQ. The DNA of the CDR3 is TGCGCCAGCAGCCATCCGACGAACACTGAAGCTTTCTTT. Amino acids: CASSHPTNTEAFF. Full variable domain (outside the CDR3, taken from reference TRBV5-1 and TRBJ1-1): KAGVTQTPRYLIKTRGQQVTLSCSPISGHRSVSWYQQTPGQGLQFLFEYFSETQRNKGNFPGRFSGRQFSNSRSEMNVSTLELGDSALYLCASSHPTNTEAFFGQGTRLTVV.

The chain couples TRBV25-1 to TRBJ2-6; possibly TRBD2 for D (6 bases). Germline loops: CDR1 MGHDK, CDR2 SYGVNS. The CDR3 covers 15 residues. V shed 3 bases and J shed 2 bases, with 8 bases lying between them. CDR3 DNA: TGTGCCAGCAGTGACTGGGGGGCTGGGGCCAACGTCCTGACTTTC. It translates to CASSDWGAGANVLTF.

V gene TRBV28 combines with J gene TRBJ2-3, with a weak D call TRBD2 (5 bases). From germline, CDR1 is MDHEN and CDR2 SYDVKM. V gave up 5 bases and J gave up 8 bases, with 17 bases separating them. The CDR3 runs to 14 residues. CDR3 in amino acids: CASSSGGLPGTQYF. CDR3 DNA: TGTGCCAGCAGTAGTGGCGGGCTTCCAGGTACGCAGTATTTT. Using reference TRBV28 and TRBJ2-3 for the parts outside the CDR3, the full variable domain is DVKVTQSSRYLVKRTGEKVFLECVQDMDHENMFWYRQDPGLGLRLIYFSYDVKMKEKGDIPEGYSVSREKKERFSLILESASTNQTSMYLCASSSGGLPGTQYFGPGTRLTVL.

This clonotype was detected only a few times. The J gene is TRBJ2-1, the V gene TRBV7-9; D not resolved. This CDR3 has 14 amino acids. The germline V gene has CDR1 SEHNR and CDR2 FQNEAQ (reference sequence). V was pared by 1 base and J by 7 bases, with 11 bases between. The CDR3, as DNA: TGTGCCAGCAGCTTAGTATGGACCCCAAATGAGCAGTTCTTC. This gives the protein CASSLVWTPNEQFF.

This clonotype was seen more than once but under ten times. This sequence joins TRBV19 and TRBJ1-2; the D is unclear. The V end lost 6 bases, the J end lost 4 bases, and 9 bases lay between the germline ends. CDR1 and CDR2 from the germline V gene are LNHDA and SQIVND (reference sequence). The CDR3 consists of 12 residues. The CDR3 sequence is CASRPGSYGYTF. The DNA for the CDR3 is TGTGCCAGTAGGCCCGGGAGCTATGGCTACACCTTC. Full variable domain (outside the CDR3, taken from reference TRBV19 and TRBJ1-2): DGGITQSPKYLFRKEGQNVTLSCEQNLNHDAMYWYRQDPGQGLRLIYYSQIVNDFQKGDIAEGYSVSREKKESFPLTVTSAQKNPTAFYLCASRPGSYGYTFGSGTRLTVV.